The 3 T cell receptor beta chains given below trace back to one sample, sequenced in a study of OX40 agonist ivuxolimab in advanced cancers. Assay used: immunoSEQ multiplex PCR; TCRdb lists only in-frame clones, some missing. The sample carries 98,000 or so clones, approximately 91% recorded once. The source was CD4+ or CD8+ T cells sorted from blood, collected in a trial of the OX40 agonist ivuxolimab. The receptors were gathered from an adult with an advanced solid tumor such as melanoma, head and neck, liver or kidney cancer.

The V and J genes are TRBV7-8 and TRBJ1-2, with 8 bases fitting TRBD1. This CDR3 is 14 amino acids long. Germline loops: CDR1 SGHVS, CDR2 FQNEAQ. The trim removed 5 bases at V and 0 bases at J, leaving 2 bases unmatched. In nucleotides, the CDR3 is TGTGCCAGCAGCGGGACAGGAGCTAACTATGGCTACACCTTC. Translating it yields CASSGTGANYGYTF.

The chain has TRBV9 and TRBJ2-2, with TRBD2 identical over 10 bases. Germline loops: CDR1 SGDLS, CDR2 YYNGEE. V lost 3 bases and J lost 1; bases outside the gene matches: 3. This CDR3 comprises 16 residues. The CDR3 loop is CASSARTSGNTGELFF. The CDR3 bases are TGTGCCAGCAGCGCCCGGACTAGCGGGAACACCGGGGAGCTGTTTTTT.

The chain is built from TRBV6-5 and TRBJ2-7, with D tentatively TRBD1 or TRBD2 (5 bases each). The V gene lost 5 bases and the J gene lost 7 bases, with 18 bases spanning the gap. This CDR3 is built from 14 residues. The germline V gene encodes CDR1 MNHEY and CDR2 SVGAGI. In DNA, the CDR3 is TGTGCCAGCAGTCCAACCGATCAGGGACGTGAGCAGTACTTC. It yields the protein CASSPTDQGREQYF.